This is a list of T cell receptor beta chains from one sample in a study of T-cell memory formation after mild COVID-19. TCRdb called the 5' RACE reads again in MiXCR, with one record for every CDR3 protein. The sample records about 190,000 distinct CDR3 sequences, 20% to 25% being singletons. Sequencing input: PBMCs or a T cell subset sorted from them (not recorded which). These receptor sequences come from an adult woman who had mild COVID-19 (a few samples of this study predate the infection). Cell type and time point are not known. The CDR3 runs from the conserved cysteine through the conserved F or W. Each record gives: J gene, clone size, V gene, CDR3 protein. For some rows the clone size is stated as once, few or many, or as a class when expanded; others skip it.

j_gene: TRBJ2-1; abundance: few; v_gene: TRBV7-9; CDR3aa: CASSKADSSYNEQFF
j_gene: TRBJ2-7; abundance: -; v_gene: TRBV27; CDR3aa: CASSPLLGYEQYF
j_gene: TRBJ2-2; abundance: -; v_gene: TRBV6-1; CDR3aa: CGERGNTGELFF
j_gene: TRBJ2-3; abundance: -; v_gene: TRBV5-1; CDR3aa: CASSIQRQGPDTQYF
j_gene: TRBJ2-7; abundance: -; v_gene: TRBV9; CDR3aa: CASSVGTSGVYEQYF
j_gene: TRBJ1-4; abundance: -; v_gene: TRBV7-9; CDR3aa: CASSSSPGGSGNEKLFF
j_gene: TRBJ2-3; abundance: -; v_gene: TRBV21-1; CDR3aa: CANKNPRLAGITDTQYF
j_gene: TRBJ2-5; abundance: few; v_gene: TRBV15; CDR3aa: CATSRADNRGETQYF
j_gene: TRBJ2-7; abundance: -; v_gene: TRBV4-2; CDR3aa: CASSPGQMGLYEQYF
j_gene: TRBJ2-3; abundance: few; v_gene: TRBV30; CDR3aa: CAGLDTDTQYF
j_gene: TRBJ2-5; abundance: few; v_gene: TRBV2; CDR3aa: CASSEDQETQYF
j_gene: TRBJ2-2; abundance: few; v_gene: TRBV9; CDR3aa: CASSETTAVPGELFF
j_gene: TRBJ1-5; abundance: few; v_gene: TRBV6-1; CDR3aa: CASTGAGSSNQPQHF
j_gene: TRBJ1-1; abundance: few; v_gene: TRBV12-3/TRBV12-4; CDR3aa: CASSLIRGTEAFF
j_gene: TRBJ2-3; abundance: few; v_gene: TRBV10-2; CDR3aa: CASMGHTTDTQYF
j_gene: TRBJ2-1; abundance: -; v_gene: TRBV12-3/TRBV12-4; CDR3aa: CASSLARLHNEQFF
j_gene: TRBJ1-1; abundance: -; v_gene: TRBV7-9; CDR3aa: CASSLAGTGWVNTEAFF
j_gene: TRBJ2-7; abundance: many; v_gene: TRBV12-3/TRBV12-4; CDR3aa: CASSLATPYEQYF
j_gene: TRBJ1-5; abundance: few; v_gene: TRBV18; CDR3aa: CASSPVHLGGNQPQHF
j_gene: TRBJ2-7; abundance: few; v_gene: TRBV20-1; CDR3aa: CSARDPGLAGDLYEQYF
j_gene: TRBJ2-7; abundance: -; v_gene: TRBV7-9; CDR3aa: CASSTGGAGGAYEQYF
j_gene: TRBJ2-6; abundance: many; v_gene: TRBV3-1; CDR3aa: CASSQVVGSGANVLTF
j_gene: TRBJ1-1; abundance: once; v_gene: TRBV19; CDR3aa: CASSRGQGSTEAFF
j_gene: TRBJ2-1; abundance: -; v_gene: TRBV5-1; CDR3aa: CASSVDRGAYNEQFF
j_gene: TRBJ2-7; abundance: -; v_gene: TRBV6-5; CDR3aa: CASSYGTNGYEQYF
j_gene: TRBJ1-1; abundance: few; v_gene: TRBV6-2/TRBV6-3; CDR3aa: CASRDRENTEAFF
j_gene: TRBJ1-1; abundance: few; v_gene: TRBV6-5; CDR3aa: CASRWDQNTEAFF
j_gene: TRBJ1-5; abundance: few; v_gene: TRBV19; CDR3aa: CASSIWGQGSQPQHF
j_gene: TRBJ2-2; abundance: few; v_gene: TRBV7-9; CDR3aa: CASSPGQGAPDTGELFF
j_gene: TRBJ1-1; abundance: -; v_gene: TRBV4-1; CDR3aa: CASKGGVQDTEAFF
j_gene: TRBJ2-1; abundance: -; v_gene: TRBV6-1; CDR3aa: CASSLLRTGGNEQFF
j_gene: TRBJ2-1; abundance: -; v_gene: TRBV29-1; CDR3aa: CSVEGDSSYNEQFF
j_gene: TRBJ2-1; abundance: -; v_gene: TRBV6-5; CDR3aa: CASTWGTGRNEQFF
j_gene: TRBJ2-1; abundance: -; v_gene: TRBV29-1; CDR3aa: CSVAGSNRGNEQFF
j_gene: TRBJ2-7; abundance: -; v_gene: TRBV4-1; CDR3aa: CASRLGSETGTYEQYF
j_gene: TRBJ2-7; abundance: -; v_gene: TRBV7-9; CDR3aa: CASSLGGASEQYF
j_gene: TRBJ2-5; abundance: -; v_gene: TRBV15; CDR3aa: CATSRSSTSGGWTQYF
j_gene: TRBJ1-3; abundance: few; v_gene: TRBV12-3/TRBV12-4; CDR3aa: CASSLSVNGNTIYF
j_gene: TRBJ2-7; abundance: -; v_gene: TRBV20-1; CDR3aa: CSARGGTSGRARGEQYF
j_gene: TRBJ1-2; abundance: few; v_gene: TRBV7-9; CDR3aa: CASSGPRQGKGDYGYTF
j_gene: TRBJ2-3; abundance: few; v_gene: TRBV29-1; CDR3aa: CSAPTGADTQYF
j_gene: TRBJ2-2; abundance: -; v_gene: TRBV6-2/TRBV6-3; CDR3aa: CASSWGLAGEVTGELFF
j_gene: TRBJ1-1; abundance: few; v_gene: TRBV6-4; CDR3aa: CASSDSTGGTEAFF
j_gene: TRBJ2-7; abundance: few; v_gene: TRBV4-3; CDR3aa: CASSQQTSGYEQYF
j_gene: TRBJ2-7; abundance: once; v_gene: TRBV6-5; CDR3aa: CASSYSMPSYEQYF
j_gene: TRBJ1-5; abundance: -; v_gene: TRBV2; CDR3aa: CASSDSLRPNQPQHF
j_gene: TRBJ2-7; abundance: few; v_gene: TRBV4-2; CDR3aa: CASSQDGPGRPSDEQYF
j_gene: TRBJ2-7; abundance: few; v_gene: TRBV27; CDR3aa: CASSLSASAFYEQYF
j_gene: TRBJ2-3; abundance: -; v_gene: TRBV27; CDR3aa: CASSFVGTGETDTQYF
j_gene: TRBJ2-5; abundance: -; v_gene: TRBV15; CDR3aa: CATSRDPGQDQETQYF
j_gene: TRBJ2-1; abundance: few; v_gene: TRBV6-4; CDR3aa: CASSDSAGGAYNEQFF
j_gene: TRBJ2-7; abundance: few; v_gene: TRBV6-2/TRBV6-3; CDR3aa: CASSTWTGFYEQYF
j_gene: TRBJ1-1; abundance: few; v_gene: TRBV30; CDR3aa: CAWSVRLDTEAFF
j_gene: TRBJ2-7; abundance: few; v_gene: TRBV12-5; CDR3aa: CASGSFEDSYSYEQYF
j_gene: TRBJ2-2; abundance: few; v_gene: TRBV27; CDR3aa: CASSLGTGYANTGELFF
j_gene: TRBJ2-7; abundance: few; v_gene: TRBV20-1; CDR3aa: CSGLAPGPGGWSYEQYF
j_gene: TRBJ2-5; abundance: -; v_gene: TRBV21-1; CDR3aa: CASSKSTGAVETQYF
j_gene: TRBJ2-7; abundance: few; v_gene: TRBV7-8; CDR3aa: CASSLGLSNEQYF